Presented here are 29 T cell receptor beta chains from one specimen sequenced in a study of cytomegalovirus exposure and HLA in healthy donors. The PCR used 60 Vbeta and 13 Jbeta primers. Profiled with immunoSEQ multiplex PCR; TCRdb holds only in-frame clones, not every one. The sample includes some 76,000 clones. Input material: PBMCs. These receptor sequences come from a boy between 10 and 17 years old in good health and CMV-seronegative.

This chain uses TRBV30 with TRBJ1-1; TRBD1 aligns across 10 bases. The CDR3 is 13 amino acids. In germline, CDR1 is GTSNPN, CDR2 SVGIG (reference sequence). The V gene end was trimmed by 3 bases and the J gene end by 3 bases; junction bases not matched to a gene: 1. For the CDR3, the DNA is TGTGCCTGGAGGGGGACAGGGGACACTGAAGCTTTCTTT. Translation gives CAWRGTGDTEAFF. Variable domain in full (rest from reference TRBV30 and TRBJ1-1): SQTIHQWPATLVQPVGSPLSLECTVEGTSNPNLYWYRQAAGRGLQLLFYSVGIGQISSEVPQNLSASRPQDRQFILSSKKLLLSDSGFYLCAWRGTGDTEAFFGQGTRLTVV.

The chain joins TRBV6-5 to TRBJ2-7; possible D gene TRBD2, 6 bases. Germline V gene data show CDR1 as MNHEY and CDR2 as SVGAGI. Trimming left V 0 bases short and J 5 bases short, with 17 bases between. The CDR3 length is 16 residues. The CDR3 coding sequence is TGTGCCAGCAGTTACTCGACTAGTCAGGGTTTCAACGAGCAGTACTTC. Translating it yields CASSYSTSQGFNEQYF.

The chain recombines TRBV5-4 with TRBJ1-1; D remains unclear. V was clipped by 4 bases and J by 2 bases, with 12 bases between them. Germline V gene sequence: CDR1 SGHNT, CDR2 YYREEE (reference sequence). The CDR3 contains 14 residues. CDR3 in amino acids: CASSVSGSNTEAFF. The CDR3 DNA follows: TGTGCCAGCAGCGTTTCTGGGAGTAACACTGAAGCTTTCTTT. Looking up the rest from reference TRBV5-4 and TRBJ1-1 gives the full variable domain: ETGVTQSPTHLIKTRGQQVTLRCSSQSGHNTVSWYQQALGQGPQFIFQYYREEENGRGNFPPRFSGLQFPNYSSELNVNALELDDSALYLCASSVSGSNTEAFFGQGTRLTVV.

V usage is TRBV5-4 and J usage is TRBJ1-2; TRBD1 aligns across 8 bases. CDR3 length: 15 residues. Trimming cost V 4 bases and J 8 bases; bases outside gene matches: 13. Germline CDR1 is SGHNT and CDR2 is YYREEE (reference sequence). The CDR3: CASSQGTGRSWGYTF. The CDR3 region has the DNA TGTGCCAGCAGCCAAGGGACAGGCAGATCTTGGGGCTACACCTTC.

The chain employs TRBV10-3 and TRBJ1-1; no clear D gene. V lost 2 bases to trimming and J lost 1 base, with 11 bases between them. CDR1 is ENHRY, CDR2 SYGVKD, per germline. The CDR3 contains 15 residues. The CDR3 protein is CAISESALSNTEAFF. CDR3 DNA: TGTGCCATCAGTGAGAGCGCCCTCTCGAACACTGAAGCTTTCTTT.

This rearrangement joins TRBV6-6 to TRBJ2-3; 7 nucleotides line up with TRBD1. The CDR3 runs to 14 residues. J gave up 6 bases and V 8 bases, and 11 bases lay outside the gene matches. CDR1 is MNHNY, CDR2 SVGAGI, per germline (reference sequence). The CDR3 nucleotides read TGTGCCAGCGGAACGACAGGGACGGCTGATACGCAGTATTTT. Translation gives CASGTTGTADTQYF.

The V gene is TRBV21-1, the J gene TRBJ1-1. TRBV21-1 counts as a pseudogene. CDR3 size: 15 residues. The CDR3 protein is CASSGGAYRNTEAFF. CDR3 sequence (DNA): TGTGCCAGCAGCGGGGGGGCCTATAGGAACACTGAAGCTTTCTTT.

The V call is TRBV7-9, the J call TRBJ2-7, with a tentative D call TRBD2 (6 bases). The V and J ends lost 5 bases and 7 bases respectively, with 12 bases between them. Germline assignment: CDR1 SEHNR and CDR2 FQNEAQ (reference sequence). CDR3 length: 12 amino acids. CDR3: CASSKGAGEQYF. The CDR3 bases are TGTGCCAGCAGCAAGGGAGCGGGTGAGCAGTACTTC.

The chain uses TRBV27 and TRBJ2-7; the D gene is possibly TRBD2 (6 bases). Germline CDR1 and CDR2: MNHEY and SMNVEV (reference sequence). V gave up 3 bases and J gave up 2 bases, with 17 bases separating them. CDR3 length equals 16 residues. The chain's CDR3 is CASSLGSVAAAYEQYF. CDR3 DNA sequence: TGTGCCAGCAGTTTGGGGTCGGTAGCGGCCGCCTACGAGCAGTACTTC.

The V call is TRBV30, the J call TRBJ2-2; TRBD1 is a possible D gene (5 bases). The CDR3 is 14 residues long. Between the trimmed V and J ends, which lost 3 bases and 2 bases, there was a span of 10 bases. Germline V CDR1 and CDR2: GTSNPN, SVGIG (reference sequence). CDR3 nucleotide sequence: TGTGCCTGGAGCCCAGGGCATAACACCGGGGAGCTGTTTTTT. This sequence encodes CAWSPGHNTGELFF.

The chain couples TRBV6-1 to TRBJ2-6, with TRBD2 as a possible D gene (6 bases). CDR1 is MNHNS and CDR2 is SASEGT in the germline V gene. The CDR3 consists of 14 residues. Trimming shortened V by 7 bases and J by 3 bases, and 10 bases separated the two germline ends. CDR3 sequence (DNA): TGTGCCAGCACAGGGACTTATGGGGCCAACGTCCTGACTTTC. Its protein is CASTGTYGANVLTF.

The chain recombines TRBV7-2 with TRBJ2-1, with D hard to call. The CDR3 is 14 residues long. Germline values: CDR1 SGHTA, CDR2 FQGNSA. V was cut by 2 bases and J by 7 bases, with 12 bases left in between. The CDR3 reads CASSLLGDSNEQFF. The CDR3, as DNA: TGTGCCAGCAGCTTATTAGGAGATTCTAATGAGCAGTTCTTC. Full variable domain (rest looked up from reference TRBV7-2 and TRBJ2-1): GAGVSQSPSNKVTEKGKDVELRCDPISGHTALYWYRQSLGQGLEFLIYFQGNSAPDKSGLPSDRFSAERTGGSVSTLTIQRTQQEDSAVYLCASSLLGDSNEQFFGPGTRLTVL.

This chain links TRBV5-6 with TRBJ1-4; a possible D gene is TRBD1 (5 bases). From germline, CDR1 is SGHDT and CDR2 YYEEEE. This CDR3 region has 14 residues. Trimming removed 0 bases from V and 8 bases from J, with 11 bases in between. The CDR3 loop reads CASSLVQVGEKLFF. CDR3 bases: TGTGCCAGCAGCTTGGTACAGGTTGGCGAAAAACTGTTTTTT.

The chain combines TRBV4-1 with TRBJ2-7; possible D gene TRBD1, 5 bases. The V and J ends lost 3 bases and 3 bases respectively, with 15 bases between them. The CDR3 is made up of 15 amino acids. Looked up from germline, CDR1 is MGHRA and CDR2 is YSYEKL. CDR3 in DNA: TGCGCCAGCAGCCACCCCGGCATAGGGGTCTACGAGCAGTACTTC. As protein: CASSHPGIGVYEQYF.

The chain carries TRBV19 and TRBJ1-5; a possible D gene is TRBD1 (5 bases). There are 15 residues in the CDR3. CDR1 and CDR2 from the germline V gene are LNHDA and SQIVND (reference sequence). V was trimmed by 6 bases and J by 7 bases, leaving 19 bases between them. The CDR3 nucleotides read TGTGCCAGTAGACTGGGCGGGGGATCGAGACAGCCCCAGCATTTT. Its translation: CASRLGGGSRQPQHF.

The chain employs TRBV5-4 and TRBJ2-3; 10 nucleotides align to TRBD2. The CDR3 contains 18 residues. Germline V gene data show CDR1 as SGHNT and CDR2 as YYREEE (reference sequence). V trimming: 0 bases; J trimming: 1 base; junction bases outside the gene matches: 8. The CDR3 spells CASSLAASGSLGTDTQYF. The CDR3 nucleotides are TGTGCCAGCAGCTTGGCGGCTAGCGGGAGCCTTGGCACAGATACGCAGTATTTT.

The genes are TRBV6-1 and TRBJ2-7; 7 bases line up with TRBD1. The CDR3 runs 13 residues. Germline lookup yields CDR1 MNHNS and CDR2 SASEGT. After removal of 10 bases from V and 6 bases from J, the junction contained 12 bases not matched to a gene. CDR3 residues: CATATGAYLEQYF. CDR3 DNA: TGTGCCACCGCTACAGGGGCCTATCTCGAGCAGTACTTC.

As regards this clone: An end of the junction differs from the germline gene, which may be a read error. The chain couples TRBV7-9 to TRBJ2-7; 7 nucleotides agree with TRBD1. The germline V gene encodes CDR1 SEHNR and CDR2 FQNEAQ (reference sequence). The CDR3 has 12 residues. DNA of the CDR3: TGTGCCAGCAGCCTCGACAGGGCCCCCTGGCACTTC. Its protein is CASSLDRAPWHF.

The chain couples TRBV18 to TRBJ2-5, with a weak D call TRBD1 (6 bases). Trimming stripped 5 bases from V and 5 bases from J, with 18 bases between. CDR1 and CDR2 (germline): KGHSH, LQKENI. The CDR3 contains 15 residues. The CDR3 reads CASSITPGQGETQYF. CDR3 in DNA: TGTGCCAGCTCAATCACCCCGGGCCAGGGGGAGACCCAGTACTTC.

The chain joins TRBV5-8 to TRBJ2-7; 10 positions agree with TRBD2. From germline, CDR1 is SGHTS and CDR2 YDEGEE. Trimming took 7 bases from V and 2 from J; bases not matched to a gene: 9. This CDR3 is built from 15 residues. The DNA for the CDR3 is TGTGCCAGCTCCGAGGGACTAGCGCTGACCTACGAGCAGTACTTC. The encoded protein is CASSEGLALTYEQYF.

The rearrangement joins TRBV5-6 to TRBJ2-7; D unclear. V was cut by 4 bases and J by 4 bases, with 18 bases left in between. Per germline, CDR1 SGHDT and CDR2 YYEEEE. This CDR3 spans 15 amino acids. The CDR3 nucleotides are TGTGCCAGCAGCCCTTCCGCTACCCTCCTTTACGAGCAGTACTTC. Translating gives CASSPSATLLYEQYF. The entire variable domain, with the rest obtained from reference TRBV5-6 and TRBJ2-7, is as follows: DAGVTQSPTHLIKTRGQQVTLRCSPKSGHDTVSWYQQALGQGPQFIFQYYEEEERQRGNFPDRFSGHQFPNYSSELNVNALLLGDSALYLCASSPSATLLYEQYFGPGTRLTVT.

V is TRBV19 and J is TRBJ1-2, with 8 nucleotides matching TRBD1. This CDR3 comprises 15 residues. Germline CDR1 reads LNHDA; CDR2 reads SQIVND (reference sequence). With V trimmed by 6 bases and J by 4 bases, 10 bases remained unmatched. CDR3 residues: CASSFQGARGYGYTF. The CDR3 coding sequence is TGTGCCAGTAGCTTTCAGGGGGCGCGTGGCTATGGCTACACCTTC.

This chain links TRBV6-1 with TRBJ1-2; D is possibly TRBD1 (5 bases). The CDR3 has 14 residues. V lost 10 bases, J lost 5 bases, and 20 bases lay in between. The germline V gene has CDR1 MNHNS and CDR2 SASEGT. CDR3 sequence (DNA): TGTGCCACTTCCTGGGGGGGGGACCTTTATGGCTACACCTTC. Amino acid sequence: CATSWGGDLYGYTF.

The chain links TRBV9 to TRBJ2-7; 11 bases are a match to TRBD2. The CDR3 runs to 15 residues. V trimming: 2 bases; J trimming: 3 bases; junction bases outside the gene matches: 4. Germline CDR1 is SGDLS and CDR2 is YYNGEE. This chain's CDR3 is CASSVGLAENYEQYF. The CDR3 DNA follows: TGTGCCAGCAGCGTGGGACTAGCGGAAAACTACGAGCAGTACTTC.

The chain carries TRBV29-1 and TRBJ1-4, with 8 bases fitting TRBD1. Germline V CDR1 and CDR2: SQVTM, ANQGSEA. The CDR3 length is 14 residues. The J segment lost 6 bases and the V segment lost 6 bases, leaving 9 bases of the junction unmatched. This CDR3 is CSVQTGTGHEKLFF. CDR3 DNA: TGCAGCGTCCAAACCGGGACAGGTCATGAAAAACTGTTTTTT.

This CDR3 is CASSLGALRVQETQYF. The CDR3, as DNA: TGTGCCAGCAGCTTAGGCGCCCTGAGGGTCCAAGAGACCCAGTACTTC. The rearrangement links TRBV11-2 to TRBJ2-5; maybe TRBD2 (5 bases). This CDR3 is built from 16 residues. Trimming removed 1 base from V and 1 base from J, with 13 bases in between. The V gene's germline CDR1 is SGHAT and CDR2 FQNNGV.

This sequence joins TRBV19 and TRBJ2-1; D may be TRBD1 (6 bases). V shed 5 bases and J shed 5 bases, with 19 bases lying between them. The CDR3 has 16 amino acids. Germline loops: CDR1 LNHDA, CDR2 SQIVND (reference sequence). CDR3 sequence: CASSFPDRPGDNEQFF. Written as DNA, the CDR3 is TGTGCCAGTAGTTTCCCCGACCGTCCAGGGGACAATGAGCAGTTCTTC. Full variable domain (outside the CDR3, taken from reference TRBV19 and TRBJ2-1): DGGITQSPKYLFRKEGQNVTLSCEQNLNHDAMYWYRQDPGQGLRLIYYSQIVNDFQKGDIAEGYSVSREKKESFPLTVTSAQKNPTAFYLCASSFPDRPGDNEQFFGPGTRLTVL.

Here the CDR3 reads CASSQGGTTAPDYNEQFF. The CDR3 DNA reads as TGCGCCAGCAGCCAGGGGGGGACCACAGCTCCCGACTACAATGAGCAGTTCTTC. The chain links TRBV4-3 to TRBJ2-1, with 7 bases fitting TRBD2. Germline V gene lookup returns CDR1 LGHNA and CDR2 YSLEER. The CDR3 totals 18 residues. V dropped 3 bases and J dropped 3; count of bases not matched to a gene: 14.

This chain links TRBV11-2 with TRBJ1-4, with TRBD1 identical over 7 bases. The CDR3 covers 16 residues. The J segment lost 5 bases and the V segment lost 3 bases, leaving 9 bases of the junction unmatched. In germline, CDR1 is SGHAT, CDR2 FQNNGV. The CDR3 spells CASSFLRGQKNEKLFF. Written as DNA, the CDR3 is TGTGCCAGCAGCTTCCTTAGGGGACAGAAAAATGAAAAACTGTTTTTT.